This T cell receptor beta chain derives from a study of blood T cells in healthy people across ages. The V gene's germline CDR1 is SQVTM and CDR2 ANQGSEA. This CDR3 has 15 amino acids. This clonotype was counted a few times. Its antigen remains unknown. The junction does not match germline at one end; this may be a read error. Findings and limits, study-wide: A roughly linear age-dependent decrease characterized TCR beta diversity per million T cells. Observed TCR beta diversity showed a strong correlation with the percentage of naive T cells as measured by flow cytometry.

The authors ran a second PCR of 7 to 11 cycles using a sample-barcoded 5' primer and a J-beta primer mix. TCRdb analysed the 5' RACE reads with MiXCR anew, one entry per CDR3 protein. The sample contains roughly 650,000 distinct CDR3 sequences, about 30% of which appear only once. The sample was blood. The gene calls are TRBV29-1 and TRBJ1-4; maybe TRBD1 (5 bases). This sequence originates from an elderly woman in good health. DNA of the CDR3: TGCAGCGTTGAAGATCTGGGGCCCGCTAATGAAAAACGGTTTTTT. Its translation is CSVEDLGPANEKRFF.